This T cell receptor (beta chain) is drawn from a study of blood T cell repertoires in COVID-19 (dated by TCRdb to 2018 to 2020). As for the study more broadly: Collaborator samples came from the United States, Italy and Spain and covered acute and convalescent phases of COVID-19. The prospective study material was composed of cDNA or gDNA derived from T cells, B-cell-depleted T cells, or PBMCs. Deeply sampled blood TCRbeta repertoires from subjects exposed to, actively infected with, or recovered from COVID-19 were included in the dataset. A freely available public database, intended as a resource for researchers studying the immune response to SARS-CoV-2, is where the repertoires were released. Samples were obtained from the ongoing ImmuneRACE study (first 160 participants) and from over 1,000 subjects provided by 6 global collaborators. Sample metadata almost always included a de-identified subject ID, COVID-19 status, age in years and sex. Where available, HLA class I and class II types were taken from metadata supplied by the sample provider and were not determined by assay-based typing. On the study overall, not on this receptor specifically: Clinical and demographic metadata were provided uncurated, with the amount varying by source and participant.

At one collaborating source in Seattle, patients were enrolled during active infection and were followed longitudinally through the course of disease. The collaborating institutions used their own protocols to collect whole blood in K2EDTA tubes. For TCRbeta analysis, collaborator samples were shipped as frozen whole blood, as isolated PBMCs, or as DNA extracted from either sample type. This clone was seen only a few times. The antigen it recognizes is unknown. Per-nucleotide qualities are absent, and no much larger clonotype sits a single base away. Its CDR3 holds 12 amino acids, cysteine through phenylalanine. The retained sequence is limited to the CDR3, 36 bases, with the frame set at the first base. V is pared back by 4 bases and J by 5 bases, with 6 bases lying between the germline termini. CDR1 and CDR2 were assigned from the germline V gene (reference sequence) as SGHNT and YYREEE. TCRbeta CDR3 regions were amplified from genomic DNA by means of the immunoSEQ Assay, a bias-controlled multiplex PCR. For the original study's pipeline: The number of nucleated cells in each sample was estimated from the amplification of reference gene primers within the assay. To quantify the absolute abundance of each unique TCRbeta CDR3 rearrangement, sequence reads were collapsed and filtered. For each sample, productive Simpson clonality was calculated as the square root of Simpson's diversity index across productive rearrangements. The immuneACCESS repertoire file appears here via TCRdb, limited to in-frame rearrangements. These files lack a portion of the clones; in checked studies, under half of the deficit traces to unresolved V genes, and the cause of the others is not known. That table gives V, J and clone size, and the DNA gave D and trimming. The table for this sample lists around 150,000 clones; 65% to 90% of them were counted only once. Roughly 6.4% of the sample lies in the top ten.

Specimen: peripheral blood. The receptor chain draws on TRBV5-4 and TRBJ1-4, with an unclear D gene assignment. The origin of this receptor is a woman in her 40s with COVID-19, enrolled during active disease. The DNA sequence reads TGTGCCAGCAGCGCCGCGAATGAAAAACTGTTTTTT. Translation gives CASSAANEKLFF.